A selection of T cell receptor beta chains follows, all from one sample in a study of T cell responses to AZD1222 COVID-19 vaccine. Here immunoSEQ multiplex PCR was the method, and the copy in TCRdb shows in-frame clones only, minus some. The repertoire has 65,000 to 90,000 clones, around 89% of them found once; the top ten carry 15% to 20%. Sequenced here: peripheral blood, sampled on day 0 of AZD1222 vaccination. These receptor sequences come from an adult in good health. The CDR3 runs from the conserved cysteine through the conserved F or W. D genes are given only for firm matches. For some rows the clone size is stated as once, few or many, or as a class when expanded; others skip it.

CDR3: CASSPRGDGPQHF
DNA: TGTGCCAGCAGCCCACGAGGGGATGGGCCCCAGCATTTT
J: TRBJ1-5
size: .
D: .
V: TRBV13

CDR3: CASSQILAGSYEQYF
DNA: TGTGCCAGCAGCCAGATACTAGCGGGGTCCTACGAGCAGTACTTC
J: TRBJ2-7
size: .
D: TRBD2
V: TRBV14

CDR3: CASSFTGGSYGYTF
DNA: TGTGCCAGCAGTTTTACAGGGGGTTCCTATGGCTACACCTTC
J: TRBJ1-2
size: .
D: TRBD1
V: TRBV28

CDR3: CATSVANTGELFF
DNA: TGTGCCACTTCGGTGGCTAACACCGGGGAGCTGTTTTTT
J: TRBJ2-2
size: .
D: .
V: TRBV28

CDR3: CASSQDRRSPLHF
DNA: TGCGCCAGCAGCCAAGATAGACGGTCACCCCTCCACTTT
J: TRBJ1-6
size: once
D: .
V: TRBV4-3

CDR3: CASSQTAYSNQPQHF
DNA: TGTGCCAGCAGTCAGACAGCTTATAGCAATCAGCCCCAGCATTTT
J: TRBJ1-5
size: .
D: .
V: TRBV6-5

CDR3: CASSLEGREGYNEQFF
DNA: TGTGCCAGCAGCTTGGAGGGACGGGAGGGCTACAATGAGCAGTTCTTC
J: TRBJ2-1
size: once
D: TRBD2
V: TRBV7-9

CDR3: CASSSETGTSGYNEQFF
DNA: TGTGCCAGCAGCTCAGAAACTGGGACTAGCGGCTACAATGAGCAGTTCTTC
J: TRBJ2-1
size: .
D: TRBD2
V: TRBV11-3

CDR3: CAWTRGGGNTEAFF
DNA: TGTGCCTGGACCCGAGGCGGGGGTAACACTGAAGCTTTCTTT
J: TRBJ1-1
size: .
D: .
V: TRBV30

CDR3: CASSQENSGNTIYF
DNA: TGTGCCAGCAGCCAGGAGAACTCTGGAAACACCATATATTTT
J: TRBJ1-3
size: .
D: .
V: TRBV3-1/TRBV3-2

CDR3: CASSSGTGVDEQYF
DNA: TGTGCCAGCAGCTCCGGGACAGGGGTCGACGAGCAGTACTTC
J: TRBJ2-7
size: few
D: TRBD1
V: TRBV5-5

CDR3: CASSPGLGPTDTQYF
DNA: TGTGCCAGCAGTCCGGGACTAGGTCCCACAGATACGCAGTATTTT
J: TRBJ2-3
size: few
D: TRBD2
V: TRBV27

CDR3: CASSYQQSSSTDTQYF
DNA: TGTGCCAGCAGTTACCAGCAGAGCTCTAGCACAGATACGCAGTATTTT
J: TRBJ2-3
size: .
D: .
V: TRBV6-5

CDR3: CASSGSSDTQYF
DNA: TGTGCCAGCAGTGGTAGTTCAGATACGCAGTATTTT
J: TRBJ2-3
size: few
D: .
V: TRBV2

CDR3: CSVPQTQTTNEKLFF
DNA: TGCAGCGTCCCTCAGACCCAGACAACTAATGAAAAACTGTTTTTT
J: TRBJ1-4
size: .
D: .
V: TRBV29-1

CDR3: CASSLGKNQPQHF
DNA: TGTGCCAGCAGTTTGGGCAAGAATCAGCCCCAGCATTTT
J: TRBJ1-5
size: .
D: .
V: TRBV6-2/TRBV6-3

CDR3: CATSNLRTASTDTQYF
DNA: TGTGCCACCAGCAACCTCAGGACAGCTAGCACAGATACGCAGTATTTT
J: TRBJ2-3
size: .
D: .
V: TRBV15

CDR3: CASSSGSWTGELFF
DNA: TGTGCCAGCAGCTCGGGTTCATGGACCGGGGAGCTGTTTTTT
J: TRBJ2-2
size: .
D: .
V: TRBV2

CDR3: CASGQRVYEQYF
DNA: TGTGCCAGCGGACAGAGAGTTTACGAGCAGTACTTC
J: TRBJ2-7
size: few
D: .
V: TRBV27

CDR3: CATSGLAGGPNTGELFF
DNA: TGTGCCACCTCGGGACTAGCGGGGGGGCCGAACACCGGGGAGCTGTTTTTT
J: TRBJ2-2
size: .
D: TRBD2
V: TRBV7-2

CDR3: CASSITGIRAEAFF
DNA: TGTGCCAGTAGTATAACAGGTATTAGGGCTGAGGCTTTCTTT
J: TRBJ1-1
size: .
D: .
V: TRBV19

CDR3: CASSNLVSGSPLHF
DNA: TGTGCCAGCAGTAATCTGGTTTCGGGTTCACCCCTCCACTTT
J: TRBJ1-6
size: .
D: .
V: TRBV28

CDR3: CASSDRRGDSEAFF
DNA: TGCGCCAGCAGTGATCGGAGGGGGGACAGTGAAGCTTTCTTT
J: TRBJ1-1
size: .
D: TRBD1
V: TRBV10-1

CDR3: CATTGGYTEAFF
DNA: TGTGCCACCACAGGGGGCTACACTGAAGCTTTCTTT
J: TRBJ1-1
size: .
D: TRBD1
V: TRBV19

CDR3: CAISDGTWYGYTF
DNA: TGTGCCATCAGTGACGGGACGTGGTATGGCTACACCTTC
J: TRBJ1-2
size: .
D: .
V: TRBV10-3

CDR3: CATSRVATSVPDTQYF
DNA: TGTGCCACCAGCAGAGTTGCGACTAGCGTCCCAGATACGCAGTATTTT
J: TRBJ2-3
size: .
D: TRBD2
V: TRBV15

CDR3: CASSQDRSVSSYNEQFF
DNA: TGCGCCAGCAGCCAAGATAGGAGCGTGAGCTCCTACAATGAGCAGTTCTTC
J: TRBJ2-1
size: .
D: .
V: TRBV4-1

CDR3: CASSPGGGRETQYF
DNA: TGTGCCAGCAGCCCCGGGGGGGGTAGGGAGACCCAGTACTTC
J: TRBJ2-5
size: .
D: TRBD2
V: TRBV6-5

CDR3: CASSLVSVGTSGNTIYF
DNA: TGTGCCAGCAGCTTAGTCTCAGTAGGGACCTCTGGAAACACCATATATTTT
J: TRBJ1-3
size: .
D: .
V: TRBV7-2

CDR3: CASSDDVAGELFF
DNA: TGTGCCAGCAGTGACGACGTGGCCGGGGAGCTGTTTTTT
J: TRBJ2-2
size: .
D: .
V: TRBV6-4

CDR3: CASSRNRDEQYF
DNA: TGTGCCAGCTCTCGGAACAGGGACGAGCAGTACTTC
J: TRBJ2-7
size: .
D: .
V: TRBV18

CDR3: CAWSVTHGNEKLFF
DNA: TGTGCCTGGAGTGTAACGCACGGAAATGAAAAACTGTTTTTT
J: TRBJ1-4
size: once
D: .
V: TRBV30

CDR3: CAISGDSGGNGYTF
DNA: TGTGCCATCAGTGGGGACAGTGGCGGGAATGGCTACACCTTC
J: TRBJ1-2
size: once
D: TRBD1
V: TRBV10-3

CDR3: CASSQGGSNQPQHF
DNA: TGTGCCAGCAGTCAAGGGGGGAGCAATCAGCCCCAGCATTTT
J: TRBJ1-5
size: .
D: .
V: TRBV5-8

CDR3: CASSTDRVRTGELFF
DNA: TGCGCCAGCAGCACGGACAGGGTGAGGACCGGGGAGCTGTTTTTT
J: TRBJ2-2
size: .
D: TRBD1
V: TRBV5-1

CDR3: CASSQADRGQYQETQYF
DNA: TGTGCCAGCAGCCAAGCAGACAGGGGACAGTACCAAGAGACCCAGTACTTC
J: TRBJ2-5
size: .
D: TRBD1
V: TRBV3-1/TRBV3-2

CDR3: CASSTDGLNYGYTF
DNA: TGTGCCAGCAGTACTGACGGACTTAACTATGGCTACACCTTC
J: TRBJ1-2
size: .
D: .
V: TRBV6-5

CDR3: CASSQEGTPYEQYF
DNA: TGTGCCAGCAGCCAGGAGGGGACCCCCTACGAGCAGTACTTC
J: TRBJ2-7
size: once
D: .
V: TRBV14

CDR3: CASSSAQGAYNEQFF
DNA: TGTGCCAGTAGTAGCGCACAGGGAGCGTACAATGAGCAGTTCTTC
J: TRBJ2-1
size: .
D: .
V: TRBV19

CDR3: CAWSVDGNQPQHF
DNA: TGTGCCTGGAGTGTTGACGGCAATCAGCCCCAGCATTTT
J: TRBJ1-5
size: .
D: .
V: TRBV30

CDR3: CASSLVLGNTEAFF
DNA: TGTGCCAGCAGCCTCGTCTTAGGGAACACTGAAGCTTTCTTT
J: TRBJ1-1
size: .
D: .
V: TRBV21-1

CDR3: CASSLQGQSYEQYF
DNA: TGTGCCAGCAGCCTACAGGGACAGAGCTACGAGCAGTACTTC
J: TRBJ2-7
size: once
D: TRBD1
V: TRBV3-1/TRBV3-2

CDR3: CASSQVGGARRTGELFF
DNA: TGCGCCAGCAGCCAAGTGGGCGGGGCTAGACGCACCGGGGAGCTGTTTTTT
J: TRBJ2-2
size: .
D: .
V: TRBV4-3

CDR3: CASTPGRSDTQYF
DNA: TGTGCCAGCACCCCGGGACGGTCAGATACGCAGTATTTT
J: TRBJ2-3
size: .
D: .
V: TRBV25-1

CDR3: CASPPGTGVTDTQYF
DNA: TGTGCCAGCCCCCCCGGGACAGGGGTCACAGATACGCAGTATTTT
J: TRBJ2-3
size: .
D: TRBD1
V: TRBV28

CDR3: CASSIGQGAGTEAFF
DNA: TGTGCCAGTAGTATAGGACAGGGGGCTGGCACTGAAGCTTTCTTT
J: TRBJ1-1
size: once
D: TRBD1
V: TRBV19

CDR3: CASIPHKGEASSYEQYF
DNA: TGTGCCAGCATCCCCCACAAGGGTGAGGCTAGCTCCTACGAGCAGTACTTC
J: TRBJ2-7
size: .
D: .
V: TRBV28

CDR3: CASSLSTGQGSEQYF
DNA: TGCGCCAGCAGCTTGTCAACAGGGCAAGGAAGCGAGCAGTACTTC
J: TRBJ2-7
size: .
D: .
V: TRBV5-1

CDR3: CASSQRTGGGNTIYF
DNA: TGTGCCAGCAGTCAACGGACAGGCGGGGGGAACACCATATATTTT
J: TRBJ1-3
size: .
D: TRBD1
V: TRBV27

CDR3: CASSLFAAPLYGYTF
DNA: TGTGCCAGCAGTTTATTTGCCGCGCCGCTCTATGGCTACACCTTC
J: TRBJ1-2
size: .
D: .
V: TRBV27

CDR3: CASSWARGPNTGELFF
DNA: TGTGCCAGCAGCTGGGCCAGGGGGCCCAACACCGGGGAGCTGTTTTTT
J: TRBJ2-2
size: .
D: TRBD1
V: TRBV7-6

CDR3: CASSPNAGTSGRETQYF
DNA: TGTGCCAGCAGCCCAAACGCCGGGACTAGCGGGAGAGAGACCCAGTACTTC
J: TRBJ2-5
size: few
D: TRBD2
V: TRBV7-8

CDR3: CASSIPPGTDTQYF
DNA: TGTGCCAGTAGTATCCCCCCGGGTACAGATACGCAGTATTTT
J: TRBJ2-3
size: .
D: .
V: TRBV19